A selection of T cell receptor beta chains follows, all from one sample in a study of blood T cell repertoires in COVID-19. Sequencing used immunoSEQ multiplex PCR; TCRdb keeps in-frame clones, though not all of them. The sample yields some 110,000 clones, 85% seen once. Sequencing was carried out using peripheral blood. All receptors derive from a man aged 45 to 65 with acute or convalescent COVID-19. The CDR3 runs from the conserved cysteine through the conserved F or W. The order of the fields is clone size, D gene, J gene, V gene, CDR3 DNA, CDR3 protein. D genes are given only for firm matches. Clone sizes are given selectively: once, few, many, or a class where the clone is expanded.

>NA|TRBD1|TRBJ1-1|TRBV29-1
TGCAGCGCCCGGGACAGGGCGAACACTGAAGCTTTCTTT
CSARDRANTEAFF
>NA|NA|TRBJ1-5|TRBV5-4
TGTGCCAGCAGCTTGGGTGGGCAGACGAACCAGCATTTT
CASSLGGQTNQHF
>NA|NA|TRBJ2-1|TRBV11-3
TGTGCCAGCAGCTTAAGGAGCTCCTACAATGAGCAGTTCTTC
CASSLRSSYNEQFF
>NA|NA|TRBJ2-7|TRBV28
TGTGCCAGCATGGAGGGATACTACGAGCAGTACTTC
CASMEGYYEQYF
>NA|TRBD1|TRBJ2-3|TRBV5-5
TGTGCCAGCAGCCGAACGGGACAGGGGGCAGATACGCAGTATTTT
CASSRTGQGADTQYF
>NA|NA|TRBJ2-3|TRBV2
TGTGCCAGCAGATTAGCGAGAACCACAGATACGCAGTATTTT
CASRLARTTDTQYF
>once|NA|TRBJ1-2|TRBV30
TGTGCCTGGAGTCCCCCGGCAGGGCGAGGCTATGGCTACACCTTC
CAWSPPAGRGYGYTF
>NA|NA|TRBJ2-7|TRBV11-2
TGTGCCAGCAGCTTAGCTATAGGGGATATCCCCTACGAGCAGTACTTC
CASSLAIGDIPYEQYF
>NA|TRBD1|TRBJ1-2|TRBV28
TGTGCCAGCAGTTTAGCAGGGGGCGGGCATGGCTACACCTTC
CASSLAGGGHGYTF
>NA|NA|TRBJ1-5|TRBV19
TGTGCCAGTAGTTCCAGGGCCTGGGATCAGCCCCAGCATTTT
CASSSRAWDQPQHF
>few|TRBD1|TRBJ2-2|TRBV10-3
TGTGCCATCAGTGAGCTTTGGGACAGCGGGGAGCTGTTTTTT
CAISELWDSGELFF
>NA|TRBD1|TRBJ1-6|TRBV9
TGTGCCAGCGACCGGGACAGTAACTCACCCCTCCACTTT
CASDRDSNSPLHF
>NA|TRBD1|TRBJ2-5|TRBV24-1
TGTGCCACCAGTGGGGGACAGGGGGTAGCTGGCAACACAGAAGAGACCCAGTACTTC
CATSGGQGVAGNTEETQYF
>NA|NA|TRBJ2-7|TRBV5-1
TGCGCCAGCAGCTGGAACCAGGGGTCCTACGAGCAGTACTTC
CASSWNQGSYEQYF
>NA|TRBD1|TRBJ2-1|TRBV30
TGTGCCTCAGACAGGGGACATGAGCAGTTCTTC
CASDRGHEQFF
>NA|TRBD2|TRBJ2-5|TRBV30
TGTGCCTGGAGGCCGCTGACTAGCAAAAAGAGAGGCCAGTACTTC
CAWRPLTSKKRGQYF
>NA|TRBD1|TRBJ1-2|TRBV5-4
TGTGCCAGCAGCCCCCGAATGACAGGGAATGGCTACACCTTC
CASSPRMTGNGYTF
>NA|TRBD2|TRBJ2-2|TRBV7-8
TGTGCCATTTCGGGGGGGAACACCGGGGAGCTGTTTTTT
CAISGGNTGELFF
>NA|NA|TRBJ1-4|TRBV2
TGTGCCAGCAGTCGAGTCGGGGGAAGTCGTGAAAAACTGTTTTTT
CASSRVGGSREKLFF
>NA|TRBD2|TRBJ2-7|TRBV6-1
TGTGCCAGCAGTGAATCTAGTAGCGGGAGGTACGAGCAGTACTTC
CASSESSSGRYEQYF
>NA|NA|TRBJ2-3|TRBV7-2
TGTGCCAGCAGCTTCCGAGGTCCAGATACGCAGTATTTT
CASSFRGPDTQYF
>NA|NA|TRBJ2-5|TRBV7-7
TGTGCTAGCAGCTTAGTAGGGGGGGGCGCGGGTGAGACCCAGTACTTC
CASSLVGGGAGETQYF